These 22 T cell receptor beta chains share one sample of origin, sequenced in a study of T cell responses to AZD1222 COVID-19 vaccine. Assay used: immunoSEQ multiplex PCR; TCRdb lists only in-frame clones, some missing. The top ten hold 0.5% to 0.65% of the sample, which has some 250,000 clones, 94% seen once. This specimen was peripheral blood, taken 28 days after the second AZD1222 dose. These receptor sequences come from an adult who received the AZD1222 COVID-19 vaccine.

This chain uses TRBV28 with TRBJ1-5, with D tentatively TRBD1 (6 bases). The CDR3 consists of 15 residues. The V and J ends lost 3 bases and 3 bases respectively, with 12 bases between them. Per the germline V gene, CDR1 is MDHEN and CDR2 is SYDVKM. The CDR3 here is CASSLTGRFNQPQHF. The CDR3 DNA sequence: TGTGCCAGCAGTTTGACAGGCCGTTTCAATCAGCCCCAGCATTTT.

The rearrangement links TRBV12-3 or TRBV12-4 to TRBJ1-4; the D is unclear. The CDR3 loop spans 13 amino acids. The germline V and J ends were trimmed by 11 bases and 0 bases, with 10 bases remaining between them. The CDR3 DNA reads TGTGCCTCGGGGAGAGCAACTAATGAAAAACTGTTTTTT. It translates to CASGRATNEKLFF.

The chain carries TRBV18 and TRBJ1-6; no firm D call. This CDR3 is 15 amino acids long. Germline V gives CDR1 KGHSH, CDR2 LQKENI. The V end lost 2 bases, the J end lost 8 bases, and 13 bases lay between the germline ends. CDR3 coding DNA: TGTGCCAGCTCACCAGGGCGCAGCTGGGATTCACCCCTCCACTTT. This sequence encodes CASSPGRSWDSPLHF.

This clone was found a few times. The J gene is TRBJ2-5, the V gene TRBV7-9; D not resolved. Between the trimmed V and J ends, which lost 1 base and 5 bases, there was a span of 5 bases. Germline lookup yields CDR1 SEHNR and CDR2 FQNEAQ (reference sequence). This CDR3 has 12 amino acids. CDR3 in amino acids: CASSLVGETQYF. CDR3 DNA: TGTGCCAGCAGCTTAGTTGGGGAGACCCAGTACTTC.

The genes are TRBV5-1 and TRBJ2-1; D is undetermined. Germline V CDR1 and CDR2: SGHRS, YFSETQ. The V end lost 1 base, the J end lost 6 bases, and 17 bases lay between the germline ends. CDR3 size: 16 residues. The DNA for the CDR3 is TGCGCCAGCAGCTTGATCCCCGAACCCCAAGGCAATGAGCAGTTCTTC. This encodes CASSLIPEPQGNEQFF.

The V gene is TRBV24-1, the J gene TRBJ1-2; D may be TRBD1 (6 bases). Deletions cut 3 bases from V and 5 bases from J, with 12 bases between. This CDR3 comprises 14 residues. Germline CDR1 and CDR2: KGHDR and SFDVKD. The CDR3 here is CATSDQRQAYGYTF. For the CDR3, the DNA is TGTGCCACCAGTGATCAGAGACAGGCTTATGGCTACACCTTC.

This clone was seen just once. CDR3 nucleotides: TGTGCCAGCAGTTCTATCGACAGGAGCTATGGCTACACCTTC. Residues: CASSSIDRSYGYTF. This rearrangement joins TRBV6-5 to TRBJ1-2, with D possibly matching TRBD1 (6 bases). Germline V gene sequence: CDR1 MNHEY, CDR2 SVGAGI. The CDR3 consists of 14 residues. V lost 4 bases and J lost 4, with 13 bases in between.

The chain carries TRBV10-2 and TRBJ1-5, with D uncertain. CDR3 size: 14 residues. The germline CDR1 and CDR2 sequences are WSHSY and SAAADI. V was shortened by 0 bases and J by 8 bases, with 11 bases between the two germline ends. CDR3 region: CASSESTPLEPQHF. CDR3 DNA sequence: TGCGCCAGCAGTGAGTCAACCCCTTTGGAGCCCCAGCATTTT.

J is TRBJ1-2 and V is TRBV27, with unresolved D. The germline V gene encodes CDR1 MNHEY and CDR2 SMNVEV (reference sequence). The V gene lost 2 bases and the J gene lost 4 bases, with 8 bases spanning the gap. The CDR3 length is 13 residues. CDR3 coding DNA: TGTGCCAGCAGTTTAAACGGAGTCTATGGCTACACCTTC. As protein: CASSLNGVYGYTF.

This sequence joins TRBV3-1 (or the pseudogene TRBV3-2) and TRBJ1-2; weak D call: TRBD1 (6 bases). Trimming removed 2 bases from V and 5 bases from J, with 21 bases in between. CDR3 size: 17 residues. Germline lookup yields CDR1 LGHDT and CDR2 YNNKEL (reference sequence). This CDR3 reads CASSQKTRTETMYGYTF. In DNA form, the CDR3 reads TGTGCCAGCAGCCAAAAAACGCGGACAGAGACTATGTATGGCTACACCTTC.

The chain uses TRBV10-3 and TRBJ1-2; tentatively, D is TRBD1 (6 bases). Germline V gives CDR1 ENHRY, CDR2 SYGVKD. V shed 0 bases and J shed 5 bases, with 10 bases lying between them. The CDR3 covers 14 residues. The CDR3 is CAISESGTQYGYTF. CDR3 nucleotides: TGTGCCATCAGTGAGTCCGGGACACAGTATGGCTACACCTTC.

This chain uses TRBV5-1 with TRBJ1-6; D possibly corresponds to TRBD1 (5 bases). The CDR3 has 15 residues. The germline V gene encodes CDR1 SGHRS and CDR2 YFSETQ. The V end lost 4 bases, the J end lost 8 bases, and 16 bases lay between the germline ends. In DNA, the CDR3 is TGCGCCAGCAGCCGGGACGTGATGGGTTATTCACCCCTCCACTTT. Residues: CASSRDVMGYSPLHF.

This clone showed up just once. The rearrangement links TRBV4-1 to TRBJ2-2; D may be TRBD2 (6 bases). The CDR3 sequence is 15 residues long. Per the germline V gene, CDR1 is MGHRA and CDR2 is YSYEKL. V lost 0 bases and J lost 6, with 11 bases in between. CDR3 amino acids: CASSQEVAVAGELFF. The CDR3 DNA reads TGCGCCAGCAGCCAAGAGGTAGCGGTGGCCGGGGAGCTGTTTTTT.

CDR3 amino acids: CAISDVGENTEAFF. CDR3 nucleotide sequence: TGTGCCATCAGTGACGTCGGAGAGAACACTGAAGCTTTCTTT. V gene TRBV10-3 combines with J gene TRBJ1-1; D ambiguous. Trimming cost V 3 bases and J 1 base, with 9 bases left between them. This CDR3 comprises 14 residues. Germline lookup yields CDR1 ENHRY and CDR2 SYGVKD.

The V call is TRBV11-3, the J call TRBJ2-2; tentatively, D is TRBD2 (6 bases). Germline values: CDR1 SGHNT, CDR2 YENEEA. V was trimmed by 4 bases and J by 0 bases, leaving 15 bases between them. The CDR3 consists of 17 residues. The CDR3 reads CASSSVPGRSNTGELFF. The CDR3, as DNA: TGTGCCAGCAGCTCGGTACCCGGGAGATCGAACACCGGGGAGCTGTTTTTT.

The rearrangement joins TRBV5-1 to TRBJ2-5; perhaps TRBD1 as D (6 bases). V dropped 3 bases and J dropped 3 bases, with 15 bases sitting between them. Germline loops: CDR1 SGHRS, CDR2 YFSETQ. CDR3 length equals 15 residues. Written as DNA, the CDR3 is TGCGCCAGCAGCTCGACAGGAACAGGAGAAGAGACCCAGTACTTC. It is translated as CASSSTGTGEETQYF.

The V call is TRBV28, the J call TRBJ1-5; D might be TRBD1 (5 bases). The CDR3 is 13 residues long. Trimming shortened V by 5 bases and J by 1 base, and 6 bases separated the two germline ends. Per the germline V gene, CDR1 is MDHEN and CDR2 is SYDVKM. The CDR3 DNA sequence: TGTGCCAGCAGTCGGGACAGCAATCAGCCCCAGCATTTT. It translates to CASSRDSNQPQHF.

The V gene is TRBV27, the J gene TRBJ2-7, with a possible D match to TRBD2 (5 bases). Germline assignment: CDR1 MNHEY and CDR2 SMNVEV (reference sequence). Trimming removed 4 bases from V and 6 bases from J, with 16 bases in between. The CDR3 spans 14 residues. CDR3 loop: CASSSSLAPVEQYF. CDR3 nucleotide sequence: TGTGCCAGCAGTTCATCCCTAGCTCCGGTCGAGCAGTACTTC.

V and J are TRBV6-5 and TRBJ1-2; TRBD1 is a possible D gene (5 bases). The V gene lost 4 bases and the J gene lost 8 bases, with 17 bases spanning the gap. The CDR3 extends over 14 amino acids. Germline V gene lookup returns CDR1 MNHEY and CDR2 SVGAGI. The CDR3 is CASSFDGTPTGYTF. CDR3 DNA sequence: TGTGCCAGCAGTTTCGACGGGACCCCGACAGGCTACACCTTC.

The chain is built from TRBV9 and TRBJ1-6; D uncertain. The V gene lost 4 bases and the J gene lost 14 bases, with 13 bases spanning the gap. Germline V gene lookup returns CDR1 SGDLS and CDR2 YYNGEE. The CDR3 extends over 12 amino acids. The CDR3 loop is CASSPSTVTLHF. The DNA of the CDR3 is TGTGCCAGCAGCCCCTCGACCGTCACCCTCCACTTT.

The chain carries TRBV7-9 and TRBJ1-1; D is undetermined. CDR1 is SEHNR and CDR2 is FQNEAQ in the germline V gene (reference sequence). V lost 5 bases and J lost 3, with 19 bases in between. The CDR3 is made up of 16 amino acids. CDR3 loop: CASSTGRNGMYTEAFF. Here the CDR3 DNA reads TGTGCCAGCAGCACGGGGAGGAACGGGATGTACACTGAAGCTTTCTTT. The full variable domain, its missing parts supplied by reference TRBV7-9 and TRBJ1-1, is DTGVSQNPRHKITKRGQNVTFRCDPISEHNRLYWYRQTLGQGPEFLTYFQNEAQLEKSRLLSDRFSAERPKGSFSTLEIQRTEQGDSAMYLCASSTGRNGMYTEAFFGQGTRLTVV.

The chain combines TRBV7-2 with TRBJ2-2, with TRBD1 matching over 12 bases. V lost 4 bases, J lost 3 bases, and 3 bases stayed unmatched. CDR1 SGHTA and CDR2 FQGNSA come from the germline V gene. The CDR3 totals 16 residues. The CDR3 here is CASSSRDRGHTGELFF. Here the CDR3 DNA reads TGTGCCAGCAGCTCCCGGGACAGGGGGCACACCGGGGAGCTGTTTTTT.